One sample yielded the 2 T cell receptor beta chains listed below, sequenced in a study of shared clonotypes between healthy human individuals. CD45RO-negative CD8 cells positively selected for CCR7 made up the naive population, which excluded terminally differentiated effector memory CD45RA+ cells. Here immunoSEQ multiplex PCR was the method, and the copy in TCRdb shows in-frame clones only, minus some. The sample contains about 1,800,000 clones, about 95% of which appear only once. Sequenced sample: naive CD8+ T cells sorted from blood. These receptors were taken from a man between 18 and 35 years old in good health.

The chain recombines TRBV4-1 with TRBJ2-7; D possibly uses TRBD1 or TRBD2 (5 bases each). The CDR3 extends over 14 amino acids. Germline values: CDR1 MGHRA, CDR2 YSYEKL. Trimming cost V 3 bases and J 4 bases, with 13 bases left between them. CDR3 loop: CASSHPGRIYEQYF. The CDR3 DNA is TGCGCCAGCAGCCACCCAGGGAGAATTTACGAGCAGTACTTC.

The V gene is TRBV4-1, the J gene TRBJ2-7, with D tentatively TRBD1 (6 bases). V lost 2 bases and J lost 3, with 14 bases in between. The CDR3 runs 15 residues. The germline gives CDR1 MGHRA, CDR2 YSYEKL. The CDR3 reads CASSQKEQGLYEQYF. The CDR3 nucleotides are TGCGCCAGCAGCCAAAAGGAACAGGGTCTCTACGAGCAGTACTTC.